This T cell receptor beta chain is from a study of blood T cells in healthy people across ages. Points from the study as a whole: Shifts in expanded clonotypes may have been confounded by donor CMV status, which was unknown.

Regarding this clonotype: Its specificity is unknown.

A sample-barcoded 5' primer and a J-beta primer mix were used in a second PCR of roughly 7 to 12 cycles. TCRdb reprocessed the 5' RACE reads with MiXCR, giving one entry per CDR3 protein. The data contain hundreds of thousands of distinct CDR3 sequences, 40% to 50% of them singletons. Samples each had at least 5 micrograms of total RNA extracted. The V end was cut by 6 bases, the J end by 4 bases, with 18 bases between. The germline V gene has CDR1 KGHSH and CDR2 LQKENI. The CDR3 spans 15 residues. Material: blood. This rearrangement joins TRBV18 to TRBJ2-5; a weak D match, TRBD1 (6 bases). The sequence came from a man of 80 years or more in good health. CDR3 sequence (DNA): TGTGCCAGCTCCCCAAACAGGGATGTCCTAGAGACCCAGTACTTC. It encodes CASSPNRDVLETQYF.